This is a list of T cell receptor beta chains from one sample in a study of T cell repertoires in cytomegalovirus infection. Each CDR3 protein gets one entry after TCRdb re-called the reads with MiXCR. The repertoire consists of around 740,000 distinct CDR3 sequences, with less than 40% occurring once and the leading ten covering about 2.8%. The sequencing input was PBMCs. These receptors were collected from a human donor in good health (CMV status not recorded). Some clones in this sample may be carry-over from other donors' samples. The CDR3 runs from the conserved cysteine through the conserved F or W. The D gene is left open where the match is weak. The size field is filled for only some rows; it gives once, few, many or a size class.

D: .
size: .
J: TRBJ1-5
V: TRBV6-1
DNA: TGTGCCAGCAGGGAACACAGCAATCAGCCCCAGCATTTT
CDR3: CASREHSNQPQHF

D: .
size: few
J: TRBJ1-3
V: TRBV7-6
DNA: TGTGCCAGCAGCTTACTCGGTCGGCAGAGCTCTGGAAACACCATATATTTT
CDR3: CASSLLGRQSSGNTIYF

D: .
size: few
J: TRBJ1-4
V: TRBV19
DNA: TGTGCCAGTAGTATGGGGGCGTACGGAAAACTGTTTTTT
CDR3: CASSMGAYGKLFF

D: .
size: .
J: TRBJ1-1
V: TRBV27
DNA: TGTGTCAGCAGTTTTCGAGACTTGTCTGAAGCTTTCTTT
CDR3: CVSSFRDLSEAFF

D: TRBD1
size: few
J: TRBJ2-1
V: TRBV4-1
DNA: TGCGCCAGCAGCCTGGGACAGGGGGTTTACAATGAGCAGTTCTTC
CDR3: CASSLGQGVYNEQFF

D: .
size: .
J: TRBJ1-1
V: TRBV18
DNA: TGTGCCAGCTCACAGTCACAGAACACTGAAGCTTTCTTT
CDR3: CASSQSQNTEAFF

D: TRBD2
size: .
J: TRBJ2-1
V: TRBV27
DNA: TGTGCCAGCAGCCCACGGGAGGGGCGGAGGTTCTTC
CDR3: CASSPREGRRFF

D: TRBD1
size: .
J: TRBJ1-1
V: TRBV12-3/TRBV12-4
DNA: TGTGCCAGCAGTCAACAGGGGCCGGGGGTAGCTTTCTTT
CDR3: CASSQQGPGVAFF

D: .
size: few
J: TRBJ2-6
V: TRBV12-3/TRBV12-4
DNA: TGTGCCAGCAGAAATAGGGAGGCTGGGGCCAACGTCCTGACTTTC
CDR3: CASRNREAGANVLTF

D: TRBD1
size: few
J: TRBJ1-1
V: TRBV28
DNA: TGTGCCAGCAGCCCTGGGACAGGGGTTGGCACTGAAGCTTTCTTT
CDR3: CASSPGTGVGTEAFF

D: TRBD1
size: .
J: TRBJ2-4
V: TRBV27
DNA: TGTGCCAGCAGTCCCCTAGGACAGGGAGTAGCCAAAAACATTCAGTACTTC
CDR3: CASSPLGQGVAKNIQYF

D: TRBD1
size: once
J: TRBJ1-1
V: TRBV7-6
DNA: TGTGCCAGCGGCATGGCGGACAGGGGAGCTGAAGCTTTCTTT
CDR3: CASGMADRGAEAFF

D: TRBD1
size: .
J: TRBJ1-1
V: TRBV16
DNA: TGTGCCAGCAGCCAAAGGACAGGGTGGACTGAAGCTTTCTTT
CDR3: CASSQRTGWTEAFF

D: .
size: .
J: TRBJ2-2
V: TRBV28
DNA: TGTGCCAGCACTCAATCGGGGGTTCACCGAGCCTGGGAGCTTTTTTTT
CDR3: CASTQSGVHRAWELFF

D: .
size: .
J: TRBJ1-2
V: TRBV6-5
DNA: TGTGCCAGCAGTTACTCAGCAGGGTATGGCTACACCTTC
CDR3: CASSYSAGYGYTF

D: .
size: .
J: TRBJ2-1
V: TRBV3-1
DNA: TGTGCCAGCAGCCGAGAAATATTCAATGAGCAGTTCTTC
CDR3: CASSREIFNEQFF

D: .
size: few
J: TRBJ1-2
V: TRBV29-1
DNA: TGCAGCGTTGAGGGAGACAACCGAGTTCATGGCTACACCTTC
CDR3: CSVEGDNRVHGYTF

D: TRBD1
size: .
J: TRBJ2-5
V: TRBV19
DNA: TGTGCCAGTAGTATAGGACAGGGCCAAGAGACCCAGTACTTC
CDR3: CASSIGQGQETQYF

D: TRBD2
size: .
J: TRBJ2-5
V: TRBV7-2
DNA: TGTGCCAGCAGCTTAGCGGAACCCCTAGCGGGAGGGCCGCAAGAGACCCAGTACTTC
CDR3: CASSLAEPLAGGPQETQYF

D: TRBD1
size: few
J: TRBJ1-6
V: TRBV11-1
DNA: TGTGCCAGCAGCAGACGACAGGGGGACAATTCACCCCTCCACTTT
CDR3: CASSRRQGDNSPLHF

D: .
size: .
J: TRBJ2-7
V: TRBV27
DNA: TGTGCCAGCAGTTTATATGGCCCCACCTACGAGCAGTACTTC
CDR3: CASSLYGPTYEQYF

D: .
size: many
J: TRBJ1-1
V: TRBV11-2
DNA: TGTGCCAGCAGCTTGACAGGACCCGAGACTGAAGCTTTCTTT
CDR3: CASSLTGPETEAFF

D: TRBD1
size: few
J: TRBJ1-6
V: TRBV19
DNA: TGTGCCAGTAGTATCGGGACAGGGAAGCGGAATTCACCCCTCCACTTT
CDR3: CASSIGTGKRNSPLHF

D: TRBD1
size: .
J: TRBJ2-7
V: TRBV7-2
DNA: TGTGCCAGCAGCTTTATCCGGGACAGGGGGTACGAGCAGTACTTC
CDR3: CASSFIRDRGYEQYF

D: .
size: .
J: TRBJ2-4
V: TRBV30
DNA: TGTGCCTGGAGTGTTGAGGGTGGGGGAGCCAAAAACATTCAGTACTTC
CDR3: CAWSVEGGGAKNIQYF

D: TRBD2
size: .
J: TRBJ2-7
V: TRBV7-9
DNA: TGTGCCAGCAGCTTATCTAGCGGGAGGGCCCACGAGCAGTACTTC
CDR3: CASSLSSGRAHEQYF

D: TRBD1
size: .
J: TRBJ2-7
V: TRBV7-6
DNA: TGTGCCAGCAGTCGACAGGGGGGCGAGCAGTACTTC
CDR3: CASSRQGGEQYF

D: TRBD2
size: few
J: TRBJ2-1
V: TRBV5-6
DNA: TGTGCCAGCAGCTCAGCGGGGACCTACAATGAGCAGTTCTTC
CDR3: CASSSAGTYNEQFF

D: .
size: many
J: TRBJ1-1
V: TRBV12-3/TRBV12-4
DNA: TGTGCCAGCAGTTCGCTTACTGAAGCTTTCTTT
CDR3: CASSSLTEAFF

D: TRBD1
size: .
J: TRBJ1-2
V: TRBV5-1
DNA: TGCGCCAGCAGCCCCACAGGGACAGAGCTTGGCTACACCTTC
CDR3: CASSPTGTELGYTF

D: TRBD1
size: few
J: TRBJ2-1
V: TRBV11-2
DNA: TGTGCCAGCAGCCCGGGGACAGAGAGCTCCTACAATGAGCAGTTCTTC
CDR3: CASSPGTESSYNEQFF

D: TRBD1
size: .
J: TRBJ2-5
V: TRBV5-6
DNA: TGTGCCAGCTTACAGGGGGCGAAAGAGACCCAGTACTTC
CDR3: CASLQGAKETQYF

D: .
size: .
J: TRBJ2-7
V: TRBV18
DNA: TGTGCCAGCTCACCCCCCTTTCCGGGACCAAGTGGCTACGAGCAGTACTTC
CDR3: CASSPPFPGPSGYEQYF

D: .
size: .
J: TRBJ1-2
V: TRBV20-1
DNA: TGCAGTGCTCCGAAGCTCGCAGTGAGCAACACCTTC
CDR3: CSAPKLAVSNTF

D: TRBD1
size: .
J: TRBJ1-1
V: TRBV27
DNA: TGTGCCAGCAGCCGGACAGGGGGCGCCAGCACTGAAGCTTTCTTT
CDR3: CASSRTGGASTEAFF

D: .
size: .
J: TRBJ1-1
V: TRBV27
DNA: TGTGCCAGCCTCATGGGCCCAGGCACTGAAGCTTTCTTT
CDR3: CASLMGPGTEAFF

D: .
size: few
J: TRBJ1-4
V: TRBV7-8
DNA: TGTGCCAGCAGCCCAGGACATTCGCCTACAACTAATGAAAAACTGTTTTTT
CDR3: CASSPGHSPTTNEKLFF

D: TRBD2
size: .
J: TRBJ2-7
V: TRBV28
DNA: TGTGCCAGCAGCCAAGCGGGAGAGTACGAGCAGTACTTC
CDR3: CASSQAGEYEQYF

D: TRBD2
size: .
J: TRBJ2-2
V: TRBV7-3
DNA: TGTGCCAGCAGCTCCATAGCGGGGGGGCCAACCGGGGAGCTGTTTTTT
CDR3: CASSSIAGGPTGELFF

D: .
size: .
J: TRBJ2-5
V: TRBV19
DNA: TGTGCCAGTAGTCACAGGGTGTTTGGGAGCCAAGAGACCCAGTACTTC
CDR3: CASSHRVFGSQETQYF

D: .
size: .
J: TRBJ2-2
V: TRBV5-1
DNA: TGCGCCAGCAGCTTGTTGCAGGGCTTGAACACCGGGGAGCTGTTTTTT
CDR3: CASSLLQGLNTGELFF

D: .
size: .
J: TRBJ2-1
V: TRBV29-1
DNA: TGCAGCGTTGAAGAGCTCATAGGCGGAGATCAGTTCTTC
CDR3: CSVEELIGGDQFF

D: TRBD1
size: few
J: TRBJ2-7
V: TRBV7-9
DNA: TGTGCCAGCAGCCTAGGGACAGGGGGTTTCAGGGAGCAGTACTTC
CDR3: CASSLGTGGFREQYF

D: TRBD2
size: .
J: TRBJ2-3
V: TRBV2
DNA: TGTGCCAGCAGCGACTTCGGGACTAGCGGAGACAGCACAGATACGCAGTATTTT
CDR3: CASSDFGTSGDSTDTQYF

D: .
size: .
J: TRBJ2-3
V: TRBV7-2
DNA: TGTGCCAGCAGCTTAGACAGGGCGATGAATACGCAGTATTTT
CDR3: CASSLDRAMNTQYF

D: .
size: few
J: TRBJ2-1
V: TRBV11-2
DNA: TGTGCCAGCAGGAAAACCGACAATGAGCAGTTCTTC
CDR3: CASRKTDNEQFF